These 25 T cell receptor beta chains share one sample of origin, sequenced in a study of monozygotic twins with inflammatory bowel disease. TCRdb re-called the 5' RACE reads, yielding one record per CDR3 amino acid sequence without DNA. The listing contains more than 300,000 distinct CDR3 sequences. Input material: blood. The receptor set was obtained from a human donor with ulcerative colitis or Crohn's disease, or a healthy co-twin of an affected twin (not recorded which).

The chain has TRBV11-3 and TRBJ2-1; TCRdb names TRBD1, which stays unverified in the absence of DNA. The V gene's germline CDR1 is SGHNT and CDR2 YENEEA. The CDR3 runs to 16 residues. CDR3 residues: CASSLRGAGSYNEQFF.

The chain couples TRBV5-6 to TRBJ2-7; TCRdb designates TRBD2, a call that cannot be tested without DNA. The germline V gene encodes CDR1 SGHDT and CDR2 YYEEEE. This CDR3 is built from 17 residues. CDR3 sequence reads: CASRTQADGGIPYEQYF.

The chain combines TRBV19 with TRBJ1-1; TCRdb names TRBD1, which stays unverified in the absence of DNA. The CDR3 has 15 amino acids. The V gene's germline CDR1 is LNHDA and CDR2 SQIVND (reference sequence). CDR3 sequence: CASSNSWTGNTEAFF.

The chain uses TRBV29-1 and TRBJ2-4. This CDR3 spans 12 amino acids. Germline lookup yields CDR1 SQVTM and CDR2 ANQGSEA. CDR3: CSVELGKNIQYF.

This chain connects TRBV2 to TRBJ2-5. Germline V gene lookup returns CDR1 SNHLY and CDR2 FYNNEI. The CDR3 loop spans 14 amino acids. The CDR3 reads CASSYSQYQETQYF.

The chain recombines TRBV25-1 with TRBJ1-4; TCRdb outputs TRBD1, but without DNA this stays unchecked. The CDR3 loop spans 15 amino acids. The germline V gene encodes CDR1 MGHDK and CDR2 SYGVNS. This CDR3 reads CASTSTGGAAEKLFF. Filled out from reference TRBV25-1 and TRBJ1-4, the complete variable domain reads EADIYQTPRYLVIGTGKKITLECSQTMGHDKMYWYQQDPGMELHLIHYSYGVNSTEKGDLSSESTVSRIRTEHFPLTLESARPSHTSQYLCASTSTGGAAEKLFFGSGTQLSVL.

The V gene is TRBV3-1, the J gene TRBJ1-1. Germline-derived CDR1 and CDR2 are LGHDT and YNNKEL (reference sequence). The CDR3 loop spans 13 amino acids. CDR3 sequence: CASSRKVNTEAFF.

The chain has TRBV11-2 and TRBJ2-7; TCRdb reports TRBD1, a call that lacks DNA to check it against. This CDR3 is built from 15 residues. Germline values: CDR1 SGHAT, CDR2 FQNNGV. CDR3 sequence reads: CASSSPGTGGMGQYF.

V and J are TRBV5-1 and TRBJ2-1; absent DNA, TCRdb's TRBD1 call cannot be checked. This CDR3 is built from 17 residues. Germline V gives CDR1 SGHRS, CDR2 YFSETQ. CDR3 sequence reads: CASSLYWGQNNYNEQFF.

The chain links TRBV20-1 to TRBJ2-1; the TCRdb D gene call, TRBD2, has no DNA to confirm it. Per germline, CDR1 DFQATT and CDR2 SNEGSKA (reference sequence). The CDR3 length is 19 residues. CDR3 amino acids: CSARDPISSGGAPIYEQFF.

J is TRBJ2-2 and V is TRBV20-1. Germline CDR1 reads DFQATT; CDR2 reads SNEGSKA (reference sequence). This CDR3 has 12 amino acids. The CDR3 loop reads CSARRDTGELFF.

The gene calls are TRBV3-1 and TRBJ2-7; there is no DNA to check the TCRdb D call of TRBD1. Germline-derived CDR1 and CDR2 are LGHDT and YNNKEL (reference sequence). CDR3 size: 16 residues. The CDR3: CASSQAFGTGNYEQYF.

The genes are TRBV7-3 and TRBJ2-2; the TCRdb call, TRBD1, lacks DNA for checking. CDR1 is SGHTA, CDR2 FQGTGA, per germline. The CDR3 is made up of 15 amino acids. The CDR3 is CASSPTGTQTGELFF.

The chain carries TRBV6-1 and TRBJ2-7. Germline CDR1 MNHNS, CDR2 SASEGT. The CDR3 totals 15 residues. CDR3 sequence: CASNPHDPSGYEQYF.

V and J are TRBV20-1 and TRBJ1-1; as DNA is missing, the TRBD1 call by TCRdb cannot be tested. CDR3 length equals 15 residues. Germline values: CDR1 DFQATT, CDR2 SNEGSKA (reference sequence). The CDR3 sequence is CSARDLGHQNTEAFF.

The chain links TRBV4-1 to TRBJ1-1. In germline, CDR1 is MGHRA, CDR2 YSYEKL. The CDR3 has 16 residues. Here the CDR3 reads CASSQDSTRINTEAFF.

The chain joins TRBV5-1 to TRBJ2-3. Per the germline V gene, CDR1 is SGHRS and CDR2 is YFSETQ. The CDR3 loop spans 15 amino acids. The CDR3 is CASSLAVISGDTQYF.

This chain connects TRBV28 to TRBJ2-7; TCRdb names TRBD1, which stays unverified in the absence of DNA. Per germline, CDR1 MDHEN and CDR2 SYDVKM. This CDR3 region has 13 residues. The CDR3 sequence: CASSKGDIYEQYF.

This chain connects TRBV5-6 to TRBJ2-7; the TRBD2 assignment by TCRdb is unverifiable without DNA. Per the germline V gene, CDR1 is SGHDT and CDR2 is YYEEEE. The CDR3 totals 16 residues. The chain's CDR3 is CASSWWGGSPVHEQYF. Combining the CDR3 with reference TRBV5-6 and TRBJ2-7 gives the whole variable domain DAGVTQSPTHLIKTRGQQVTLRCSPKSGHDTVSWYQQALGQGPQFIFQYYEEEERQRGNFPDRFSGHQFPNYSSELNVNALLLGDSALYLCASSWWGGSPVHEQYFGPGTRLTVT.

CDR3 region: CASRVVVRSDTQYF. This sequence joins TRBV12-3 or TRBV12-4 and TRBJ2-3; the TRBD2 assignment by TCRdb is unverifiable without DNA. There are 14 residues in the CDR3.

V usage is TRBV7-2 and J usage is TRBJ2-6. The CDR3 is made up of 15 amino acids. From germline, CDR1 is SGHTA and CDR2 FQGNSA. CDR3 sequence reads: CASSFPISGANVLTF.

The rearrangement links TRBV5-5 to TRBJ2-1; absent DNA, TCRdb's TRBD2 call cannot be checked. The CDR3 sequence is 16 residues long. CDR1 is SGHKS, CDR2 YYEKEE, per germline (reference sequence). CDR3 protein: CASSSVTSPLYNEQFF. The full variable domain, with the rest looked up from reference TRBV5-5 and TRBJ2-1, is DAGVTQSPTHLIKTRGQQVTLRCSPISGHKSVSWYQQVLGQGPQFIFQYYEKEERGRGNFPDRFSARQFPNYSSELNVNALLLGDSALYLCASSSVTSPLYNEQFFGPGTRLTVL.

This rearrangement joins TRBV13 to TRBJ2-7; with no DNA, the TCRdb D assignment of TRBD1 cannot be verified. CDR3 length: 16 residues. Germline V lookup: CDR1 PRHDT, CDR2 FYEKMQ (reference sequence). The CDR3 region is CASSPPGGLRSYEQYF. Variable domain in full (rest from reference TRBV13 and TRBJ2-7): AAGVIQSPRHLIKEKRETATLKCYPIPRHDTVYWYQQGPGQDPQFLISFYEKMQSDKGSIPDRFSAQQFSDYHSELNMSSLELGDSALYFCASSPPGGLRSYEQYFGPGTRLTVT.

This chain connects TRBV20-1 to TRBJ1-5; TCRdb names TRBD1, which stays unverified in the absence of DNA. Germline-derived CDR1 and CDR2 are DFQATT and SNEGSKA (reference sequence). CDR3 size: 15 residues. The CDR3 region is CSARDPRTLDQPQHF.

The rearrangement joins TRBV13 to TRBJ2-2; TCRdb's assignment of TRBD1 cannot be checked, as there is no DNA. CDR1 and CDR2 (germline): PRHDT, FYEKMQ (reference sequence). The CDR3 spans 17 residues. The CDR3 here is CASSLAHSRENTGELFF.